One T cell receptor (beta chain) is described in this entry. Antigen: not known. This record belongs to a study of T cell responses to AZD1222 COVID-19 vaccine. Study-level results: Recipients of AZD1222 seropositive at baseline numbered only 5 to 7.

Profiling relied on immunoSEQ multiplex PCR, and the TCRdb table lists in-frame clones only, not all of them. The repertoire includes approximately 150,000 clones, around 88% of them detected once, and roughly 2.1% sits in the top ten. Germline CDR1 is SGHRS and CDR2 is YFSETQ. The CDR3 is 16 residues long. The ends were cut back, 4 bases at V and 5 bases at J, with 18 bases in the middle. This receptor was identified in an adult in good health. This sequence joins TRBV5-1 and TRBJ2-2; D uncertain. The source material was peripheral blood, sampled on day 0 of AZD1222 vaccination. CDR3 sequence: CASSLRLSIGTGELFF. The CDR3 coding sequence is TGCGCCAGCAGCCTCCGACTTAGTATCGGGACCGGGGAGCTGTTTTTT.